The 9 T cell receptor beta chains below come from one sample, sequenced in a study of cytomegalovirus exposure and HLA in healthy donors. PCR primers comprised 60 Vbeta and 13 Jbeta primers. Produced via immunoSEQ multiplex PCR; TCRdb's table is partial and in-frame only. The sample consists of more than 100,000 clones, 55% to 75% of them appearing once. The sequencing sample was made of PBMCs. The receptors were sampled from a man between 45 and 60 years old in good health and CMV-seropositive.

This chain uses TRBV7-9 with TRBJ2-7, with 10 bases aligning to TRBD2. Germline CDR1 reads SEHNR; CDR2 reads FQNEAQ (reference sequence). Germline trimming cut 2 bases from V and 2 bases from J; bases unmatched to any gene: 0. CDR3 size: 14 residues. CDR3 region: CASSLLAGAYEQYF. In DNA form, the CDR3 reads TGTGCCAGCAGCTTACTAGCGGGAGCCTACGAGCAGTACTTC.

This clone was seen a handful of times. The chain's CDR3 is CASSQDYGANSGNTIYF. As DNA, the CDR3 is TGCGCCAGCAGCCAAGATTATGGGGCGAACTCTGGAAACACCATATATTTT. This chain links TRBV4-1 with TRBJ1-3, with a possible D match to TRBD1 (5 bases). The CDR3 totals 17 residues. Germline assignment: CDR1 MGHRA and CDR2 YSYEKL. V was clipped by 0 bases and J by 0 bases, with 12 bases between them.

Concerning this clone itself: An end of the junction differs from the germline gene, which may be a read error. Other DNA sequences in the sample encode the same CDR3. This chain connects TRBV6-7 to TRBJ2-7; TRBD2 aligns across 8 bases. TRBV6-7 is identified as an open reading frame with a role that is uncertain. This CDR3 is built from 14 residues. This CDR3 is CASSYSSGGPLQYF. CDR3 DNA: TGCGCCAGCAGTTACTCGTCGGGAGGGCCATTGCAGTACTTC.

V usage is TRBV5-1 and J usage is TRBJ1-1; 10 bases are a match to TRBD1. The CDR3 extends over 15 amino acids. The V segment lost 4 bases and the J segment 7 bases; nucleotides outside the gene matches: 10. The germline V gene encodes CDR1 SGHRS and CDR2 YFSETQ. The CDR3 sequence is CASSPGTGVDLEAFF. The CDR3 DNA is TGCGCCAGCAGCCCCGGGACAGGGGTTGACCTTGAAGCTTTCTTT.

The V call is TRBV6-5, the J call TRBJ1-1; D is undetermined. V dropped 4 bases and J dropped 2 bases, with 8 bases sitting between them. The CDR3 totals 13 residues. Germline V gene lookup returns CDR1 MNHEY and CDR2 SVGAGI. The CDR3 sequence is CASSSTGNTEAFF. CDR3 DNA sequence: TGTGCCAGCAGTTCGACGGGAAACACTGAAGCTTTCTTT.

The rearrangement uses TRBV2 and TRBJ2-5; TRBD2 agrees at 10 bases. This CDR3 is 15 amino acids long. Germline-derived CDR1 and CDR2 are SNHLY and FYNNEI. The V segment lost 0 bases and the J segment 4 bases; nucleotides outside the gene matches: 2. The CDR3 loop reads CASSEALAGRETQYF. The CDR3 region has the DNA TGTGCCAGCAGTGAAGCACTAGCGGGGCGAGAGACCCAGTACTTC.

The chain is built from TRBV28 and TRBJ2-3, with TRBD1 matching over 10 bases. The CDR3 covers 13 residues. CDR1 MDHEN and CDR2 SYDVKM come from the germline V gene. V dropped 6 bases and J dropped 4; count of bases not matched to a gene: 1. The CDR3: CASRTGGADTQYF. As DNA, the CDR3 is TGTGCCAGCAGGACAGGGGGCGCAGATACGCAGTATTTT.

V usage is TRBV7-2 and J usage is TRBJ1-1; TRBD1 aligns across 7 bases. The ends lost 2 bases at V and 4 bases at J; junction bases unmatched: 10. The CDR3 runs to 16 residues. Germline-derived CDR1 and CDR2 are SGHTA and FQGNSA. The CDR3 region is CASSLKGAREGTEAFF. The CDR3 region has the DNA TGTGCCAGCAGCTTAAAGGGGGCGCGGGAGGGCACTGAAGCTTTCTTT.

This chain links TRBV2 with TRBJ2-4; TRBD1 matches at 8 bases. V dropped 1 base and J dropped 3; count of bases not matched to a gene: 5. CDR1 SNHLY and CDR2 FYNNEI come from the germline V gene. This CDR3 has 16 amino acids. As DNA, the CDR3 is TGTGCCAGCAGTGAAGATGGACAGGGTGGCAAAAACATTCAGTACTTC. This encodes CASSEDGQGGKNIQYF.